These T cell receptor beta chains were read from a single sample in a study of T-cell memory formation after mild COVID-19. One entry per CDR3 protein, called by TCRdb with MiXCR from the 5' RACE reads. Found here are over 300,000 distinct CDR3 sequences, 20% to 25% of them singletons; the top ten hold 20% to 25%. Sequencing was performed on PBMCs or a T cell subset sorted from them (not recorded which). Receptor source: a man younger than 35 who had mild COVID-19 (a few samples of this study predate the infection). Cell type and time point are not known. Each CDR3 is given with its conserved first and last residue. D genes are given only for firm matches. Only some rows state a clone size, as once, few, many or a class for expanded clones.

TGTGCCAGCAGCCCAAAGGTGACAGAGGGCACAGATACGCAGTATTTT | CASSPKVTEGTDTQYF | TRBV7-9 | . | TRBJ2-3 | .
TGTGCCAGCAGTTTGCGGAGTAGCAATCAGCCCCAGCATTTT | CASSLRSSNQPQHF | TRBV6-5 | . | TRBJ1-5 | .
TGTGCCATCAGTGGACAGGGACGGAGCGGGGGACCCGAGACCCAGTACTTC | CAISGQGRSGGPETQYF | TRBV10-3 | . | TRBJ2-5 | .
TGCGCCAGCAGCTTGGCTTGGGGGTCCAGCTATGGCTACACCTTC | CASSLAWGSSYGYTF | TRBV5-1 | few | TRBJ1-2 | .
TGCGCCAGCAGCCAGTGGACTAGCGGGGGTAATGAGCAGTTCTTC | CASSQWTSGGNEQFF | TRBV4-1 | . | TRBJ2-1 | TRBD2
TGCAGTGCTAGAAGGGGACAGAGCAATCAGCCCCAGCATTTT | CSARRGQSNQPQHF | TRBV20-1 | few | TRBJ1-5 | TRBD1
TGCGCCAGCAGCTTGGGCAGGGGGAATAATGAGCAGTTCTTC | CASSLGRGNNEQFF | TRBV5-1 | . | TRBJ2-1 | TRBD1
TGCAGCGTTTCTGGCCATGGGAACACTGAAGCTTTCTTT | CSVSGHGNTEAFF | TRBV29-1 | . | TRBJ1-1 | .
TGCGCCAGCAGCCCCCAGGCAGGGGTAGAGACCCAGTACTTC | CASSPQAGVETQYF | TRBV5-1 | . | TRBJ2-5 | .
TGTGCCAGCGCTCCGGGACTAGCACAAGAGACCCAGTACTTC | CASAPGLAQETQYF | TRBV11-2 | . | TRBJ2-5 | TRBD2
TGTGCCACCAGCAGAAGACAGGGAAATCAGCCCCAGCATTTT | CATSRRQGNQPQHF | TRBV15 | . | TRBJ1-5 | TRBD1
TGTGCCAGCAGCCGATCGGGACAGGGAGGAGGCAATGAGCAGTTCTTC | CASSRSGQGGGNEQFF | TRBV6-1 | . | TRBJ2-1 | TRBD1
TGTGCCAGCAGCATTAACAGCGGGGGGACCAATGAGCAGTTCTTC | CASSINSGGTNEQFF | TRBV7-3 | . | TRBJ2-1 | TRBD2
TGTGCCAGCAGTGTGGACAGAATCAACACCGGGGAGCTGTTTTTT | CASSVDRINTGELFF | TRBV2 | . | TRBJ2-2 | .
TGCAGTGCTAGTAAAGGGCGCGGCTACGAGCAGTACTTC | CSASKGRGYEQYF | TRBV20-1 | many | TRBJ2-7 | .
TGCGCCAGCAGGGTGGACGTTAAAAACATTCAGTACTTC | CASRVDVKNIQYF | TRBV5-1 | few | TRBJ2-4 | .
TGTGCCAGCAGTCAGGACGATACTGAAGCTTTCTTT | CASSQDDTEAFF | TRBV7-9 | many | TRBJ1-1 | .
TGTGCCAGCAGCAAGAAGTGGCAGCGGGGGACTGAAGCTTTCTTT | CASSKKWQRGTEAFF | TRBV7-6 | few | TRBJ1-1 | .
TGTGCCAGCAGTTTGGTTGGTGGCGAGCAGTTCTTC | CASSLVGGEQFF | TRBV12-3/TRBV12-4 | many | TRBJ2-1 | .
TGTGCCAGCCTCGTTGACTTCTCCTATAATTCACCACTCCACTTT | CASLVDFSYNSPLHF | TRBV2 | . | TRBJ1-6 | .
TGTGCCAGTTTCTCTGGAAACACCATATATTTT | CASFSGNTIYF | TRBV6-5 | . | TRBJ1-3 | .
TGTGCCAGCACCCTAATTTTGGGCGATGAGCAGTTCTTC | CASTLILGDEQFF | TRBV6-2/TRBV6-3 | . | TRBJ2-1 | .
TGTGCCAGCAGCTTACCCTCGGCGGTGTACAATGAGCAGTTCTTC | CASSLPSAVYNEQFF | TRBV7-9 | few | TRBJ2-1 | .
TGTGCCAGCAGGGGGACGGGGAACACCGGGGAGCTGTTTTTT | CASRGTGNTGELFF | TRBV7-2 | many | TRBJ2-2 | .
TGTGCCAGCAGCGCCGTCGAGCGGGGGGGAAGGAAGACCCAGTACTTC | CASSAVERGGRKTQYF | TRBV9 | . | TRBJ2-5 | TRBD2
TGTGCCAGCAGCTTGGAGGTCCGGCCTATCTACGAGCAGTACTTC | CASSLEVRPIYEQYF | TRBV5-6 | few | TRBJ2-7 | .
TGTGCCAGCAGCTTAGCCGGCCATAGCCGCGGCTACACCTTC | CASSLAGHSRGYTF | TRBV7-2 | . | TRBJ1-2 | .
TGTGCCTGGAGTAGAGGGGGACGCCTGGGAGGCTACACCTTC | CAWSRGGRLGGYTF | TRBV30 | few | TRBJ1-2 | .
TGTGCCAGCAGCCTTCTCCCCGGACAGGACTACGAGCAGTACTTC | CASSLLPGQDYEQYF | TRBV7-3 | few | TRBJ2-7 | TRBD1
TGTGCCAGCACCCCGGGTGGCCGAGACACTGAAGCTTTCTTT | CASTPGGRDTEAFF | TRBV6-5 | many | TRBJ1-1 | .
TGTGCCAGCAGCAGACTTACCGGGATAAGGACTGGGGCCAACGTCCTGACTTTC | CASSRLTGIRTGANVLTF | TRBV21-1 | . | TRBJ2-6 | .
TGTGCCAGCAGGACCGGGGGGGGAAACACCATATATTTT | CASRTGGGNTIYF | TRBV27 | few | TRBJ1-3 | .
TGTGCCAGCAGTTGGGGGGGGTTGAAGACCCAGTACTTC | CASSWGGLKTQYF | TRBV27 | . | TRBJ2-5 | TRBD2
TGTGCCAGCAGCAACCCTAGCGGGGGCATCGTGGATGAGCAGTTCTTC | CASSNPSGGIVDEQFF | TRBV5-6 | few | TRBJ2-1 | TRBD2
TGTGCCAGCAGTTTAAAGGGGACTGGGGCCAACGTCCTGACTTTC | CASSLKGTGANVLTF | TRBV27 | few | TRBJ2-6 | .
TGTGCCAGCAGCTTGTCCAAGGGAAACGCAGATACGCAGTATTTT | CASSLSKGNADTQYF | TRBV11-2 | . | TRBJ2-3 | .
TGCGCCAGCAGCTCCCTCGGACAGGAGAACACTGAAGCTTTCTTT | CASSSLGQENTEAFF | TRBV5-1 | . | TRBJ1-1 | TRBD1
TGTGCCAGCAGCTTGTTTCTAGCAGCGAACTATGGCTACACCTTC | CASSLFLAANYGYTF | TRBV5-5 | . | TRBJ1-2 | .
TGTGCCACCAGTGTGAGTGGAGATACGCAGTATTTT | CATSVSGDTQYF | TRBV24-1 | many | TRBJ2-3 | .
TGCAGCGGGAAACAGGGGGCTCGGGATACGCAGTATTTT | CSGKQGARDTQYF | TRBV29-1 | . | TRBJ2-3 | TRBD1